This TCR beta chain was sequenced in a study of cytomegalovirus exposure and HLA in healthy donors. Findings and caveats of the study: HLA alleles were associated with 16,000 or so TCR beta sequences in a later analysis at 0.05 false discovery rate. A later analysis showed that HLA-associated TCR beta chains had undergone more clonal expansion than equally common others.

A multiplex PCR was run with 60 Vbeta primers and 13 Jbeta primers. Some clones are missing from TCRdb's copy, which holds only in-frame ones; the method was immunoSEQ multiplex PCR. The sample carries roughly 100,000 clones, roughly three quarters recorded once. CDR1 is SGHTA and CDR2 is FQGTGA in the germline V gene. The J segment lost 5 bases and the V segment lost 4 bases, leaving 9 bases of the junction unmatched. There are 16 residues in the CDR3. This clone showed up just a few times. As yet, its antigen is unknown. The receptor comes from a man aged 25 to 40 in good health and CMV-seronegative. The genes are TRBV7-3 and TRBJ2-1; 9 bases line up with TRBD2. Material: PBMCs. Here the CDR3 DNA reads TGTGCCAGCAGCTCTAACGCGGGAGGGCACGACAATGAGCAGTTCTTC. It is translated as CASSSNAGGHDNEQFF.